The 31 T cell receptor beta chains in this list originate from one sample, sequenced in a study of T cell responses to AZD1222 COVID-19 vaccine. Here immunoSEQ multiplex PCR was the method, and the copy in TCRdb shows in-frame clones only, minus some. Of some 88,000 clones in the sample, about nine tenths were seen once. This material consisted of peripheral blood, taken 28 days after the second AZD1222 dose. All receptors come from an adult who received the AZD1222 COVID-19 vaccine.

This clone was seen just once. The chain recombines TRBV19 with TRBJ2-7; 9 bases align to TRBD1. J lost 5 bases, V lost 3 bases, and 5 bases had no gene match. The CDR3 contains 14 residues. Germline V gene data show CDR1 as LNHDA and CDR2 as SQIVND (reference sequence). In nucleotides, the CDR3 is TGTGCCAGTAGTATTCGGGACAGGGTAGACGAGCAGTACTTC. Translated: CASSIRDRVDEQYF.

This CDR3 is CASSPDRNTGELFF. The CDR3 bases are TGTGCCAGCAGCCCGGACAGGAACACCGGGGAGCTGTTTTTT. V usage is TRBV11-3 and J usage is TRBJ2-2; TRBD1 is a possible D gene (6 bases). Germline V gives CDR1 SGHNT, CDR2 YENEEA. The V end lost 5 bases, the J end lost 1 base, and 8 bases lay between the germline ends. The CDR3 loop spans 14 amino acids. The entire variable domain, with the rest obtained from reference TRBV11-3 and TRBJ2-2, is as follows: EAGVVQSPRYKIIEKKQPVAFWCNPISGHNTLYWYLQNLGQGPELLIRYENEEAVDDSQLPKDRFSAERLKGVDSTLKIQPAELGDSAVYLCASSPDRNTGELFFGEGSRLTVL.

This clone was recorded once. This rearrangement joins TRBV5-1 to TRBJ1-6; the D is unclear. Germline V gene sequence: CDR1 SGHRS, CDR2 YFSETQ. Deletions cut 4 bases from V and 1 base from J, with 6 bases between. The CDR3 covers 14 residues. CDR3 sequence (DNA): TGCGCCAGCAGCGGAGGGTCCTATAATTCACCCCTCCACTTT. It yields the protein CASSGGSYNSPLHF.

This sequence joins TRBV24-1 and TRBJ2-3; 7 bases align to TRBD1. The CDR3 runs to 20 residues. J gave up 6 bases and V 0 bases, and 20 bases lay outside the gene matches. CDR1 is KGHDR and CDR2 is SFDVKD in the germline V gene. This chain's CDR3 is CATSDLRDSGPLGVSDTQYF. The CDR3, as DNA: TGTGCCACCAGTGATTTGCGGGACAGCGGACCCTTAGGGGTGAGCGATACGCAGTATTTT.

V gene TRBV7-9 combines with J gene TRBJ2-4, with D possibly matching TRBD1 (7 bases). The CDR3 length is 17 residues. Trimming took 4 bases from V and 0 from J, leaving 16 bases between them. The germline gives CDR1 SEHNR, CDR2 FQNEAQ (reference sequence). CDR3 residues: CASSSKPGGRAKNIQYF. In DNA, the CDR3 is TGTGCCAGCAGCTCAAAGCCAGGGGGGAGAGCCAAAAACATTCAGTACTTC. Full variable domain (outside the CDR3, taken from reference TRBV7-9 and TRBJ2-4): DTGVSQNPRHKITKRGQNVTFRCDPISEHNRLYWYRQTLGQGPEFLTYFQNEAQLEKSRLLSDRFSAERPKGSFSTLEIQRTEQGDSAMYLCASSSKPGGRAKNIQYFGAGTRLSVL.

The chain employs TRBV11-2 and TRBJ1-6; D unresolved. Germline-derived CDR1 and CDR2 are SGHAT and FQNNGV. V was cut by 5 bases and J by 10 bases, with 12 bases left in between. CDR3 length: 13 amino acids. CDR3 sequence (DNA): TGTGCCAGCAGCCGGCCCATAGGGTCACCCCTCCACTTT. Translation gives CASSRPIGSPLHF.

The rearrangement uses TRBV19 and TRBJ1-4; 8 bases are shared with TRBD1. This CDR3 comprises 15 residues. Per germline, CDR1 LNHDA and CDR2 SQIVND (reference sequence). The trim removed 9 bases at V and 8 bases at J, leaving 14 bases unmatched. The CDR3 sequence is CASRDRGFGLEKLFF. As DNA, the CDR3 is TGTGCCAGCCGTGACAGGGGCTTCGGTCTCGAAAAACTGTTTTTT. Drawing the rest from reference TRBV19 and TRBJ1-4, the complete variable domain is DGGITQSPKYLFRKEGQNVTLSCEQNLNHDAMYWYRQDPGQGLRLIYYSQIVNDFQKGDIAEGYSVSREKKESFPLTVTSAQKNPTAFYLCASRDRGFGLEKLFFGSGTQLSVL.

V and J are TRBV3-1 (or the pseudogene TRBV3-2) and TRBJ2-5; possible D gene TRBD2, 5 bases. In germline, CDR1 is LGHDT, CDR2 YNNKEL (reference sequence). The V gene lost 1 base and the J gene lost 0 bases, with 12 bases spanning the gap. This CDR3 is built from 16 residues. The CDR3 bases are TGTGCCAGCAGCCAAGTTGGAGGCGGGCACCAAGAGACCCAGTACTTC. Encoded protein: CASSQVGGGHQETQYF.

The J gene is TRBJ2-2, the V gene TRBV6-4; 7 bases map to TRBD2. The CDR3 runs 16 residues. J was trimmed by 1 base and V by 6 bases; bases with no gene match: 8. CDR1 is MRHNA, CDR2 SNTAGT, per germline. The CDR3 DNA reads as TGTGCCAGCAGAGCCCGCGGCGGGGGGAACACCGGGGAGCTGTTTTTT. Its protein is CASRARGGGNTGELFF.

The chain is built from TRBV25-1 and TRBJ1-3; no definite D call. CDR3 length: 14 residues. V lost 2 bases and J 1 base, leaving 6 bases between the germline ends. Germline CDR1 MGHDK, CDR2 SYGVNS. CDR3 amino acids: CASSEAGSGNTIYF. The CDR3 DNA is TGTGCCAGCAGTGAAGCTGGGTCTGGAAACACCATATATTTT. Complete variable domain (other parts from reference TRBV25-1 and TRBJ1-3): EADIYQTPRYLVIGTGKKITLECSQTMGHDKMYWYQQDPGMELHLIHYSYGVNSTEKGDLSSESTVSRIRTEHFPLTLESARPSHTSQYLCASSEAGSGNTIYFGEGSWLTVV.

This sequence joins TRBV10-3 and TRBJ1-2; 8 bases line up with TRBD1. Losses at the gene ends were 6 bases for V and 4 bases for J; bases not matched to a gene: 7. Germline lookup yields CDR1 ENHRY and CDR2 SYGVKD. The CDR3 consists of 14 residues. In nucleotides, the CDR3 is TGTGCCATCAGGGAGACAGGGGAGGTCTATGGCTACACCTTC. It yields the protein CAIRETGEVYGYTF.

The chain uses TRBV5-1 and TRBJ2-7, with a weak D call TRBD1 (6 bases). V was pared by 1 base and J by 6 bases, with 14 bases between. The CDR3 runs 14 residues. CDR1 is SGHRS and CDR2 is YFSETQ in the germline V gene. The CDR3 region is CASSLFRGNSEQYF. CDR3 sequence (DNA): TGCGCCAGCAGCTTGTTCAGGGGAAATAGCGAGCAGTACTTC.

The J gene is TRBJ1-2, the V gene TRBV6-5; TRBD1 is a possible D gene (5 bases). Germline loops: CDR1 MNHEY, CDR2 SVGAGI. V dropped 0 bases and J dropped 5 bases, with 13 bases sitting between them. There are 15 residues in the CDR3. CDR3 coding DNA: TGTGCCAGCAGTTACTCCCGGTTGGGGGGGTATGGCTACACCTTC. Amino acid sequence: CASSYSRLGGYGYTF.

This rearrangement joins TRBV27 to TRBJ1-5; the D gene is possibly TRBD1 (6 bases). Trimming stripped 8 bases from V and 2 bases from J, with 16 bases between. Germline loops: CDR1 MNHEY, CDR2 SMNVEV (reference sequence). The length of the CDR3 is 15 residues. This CDR3 reads CASSLSGAGNQPQHF. The CDR3 nucleotides are TGTGCCAGCTCCCTCTCGGGGGCCGGCAATCAGCCCCAGCATTTT.

The CDR3 spells CASSVGGGELFF. For the CDR3, the DNA is TGTGCCAGCAGCGTCGGCGGCGGGGAGCTGTTTTTT. The chain joins TRBV9 to TRBJ2-2, with unresolved D. CDR3 length equals 12 residues. Deletions cut 2 bases from V and 7 bases from J, with 6 bases between. Germline V gene data show CDR1 as SGDLS and CDR2 as YYNGEE.

This CDR3 is CASSLAWGNSPLHF. The DNA of the CDR3 is TGTGCCAGCAGCTTGGCGTGGGGGAATTCACCCCTCCACTTT. J is TRBJ1-6 and V is TRBV5-6; TRBD1 might be the D (5 bases). V shed 0 bases and J shed 7 bases, with 8 bases lying between them. The CDR3 covers 14 residues. Germline values: CDR1 SGHDT, CDR2 YYEEEE.

The chain uses TRBV7-2 and TRBJ2-3; D remains unclear. V gave up 4 bases and J gave up 2 bases, with 10 bases separating them. Germline CDR1 reads SGHTA; CDR2 reads FQGNSA. CDR3 length: 14 residues. CDR3 loop: CASSSSGLTDTQYF. The CDR3 DNA reads TGTGCCAGCAGCTCCTCCGGCCTCACAGATACGCAGTATTTT.

The genes are TRBV6-6 and TRBJ1-2; no clear D. Germline CDR1 and CDR2: MNHNY and SVGAGI (reference sequence). CDR3 length: 14 residues. V lost 7 bases and J 8 bases, leaving 20 bases between the germline ends. CDR3 loop: CASILYPRAGGYTF. CDR3 nucleotides: TGTGCCAGCATCCTGTACCCCCGCGCTGGGGGCTACACCTTC.

CDR3 coding DNA: TGTGCCAGCAGCCGTCAAGAGAACACTGAAGCTTTCTTT. This sequence encodes CASSRQENTEAFF. The chain has TRBV14 and TRBJ1-1; D unclear. V lost 4 bases to trimming and J lost 1 base, with 7 bases between them. CDR1 SGHDN and CDR2 FVKESK come from the germline V gene. There are 13 residues in the CDR3.

The chain links TRBV12-5 to TRBJ2-1; 12 bases fit TRBD1. J lost 6 bases, V lost 6 bases, and 6 bases had no gene match. The CDR3 has 15 residues. The germline V gene encodes CDR1 LGHNT and CDR2 FRNRAP. This chain's CDR3 is CASGRGTGGRNEQFF. The CDR3 DNA follows: TGTGCTAGTGGGAGAGGGACAGGGGGCCGCAATGAGCAGTTCTTC.

V usage is TRBV29-1 and J usage is TRBJ1-1; tentatively, D is TRBD1 (5 bases). The length of the CDR3 is 15 residues. From germline, CDR1 is SQVTM and CDR2 ANQGSEA. The V end lost 7 bases, the J end lost 1 base, and 19 bases lay between the germline ends. The CDR3 DNA is TGCAGCGCTTACCCTCCAGGGCTGAGGAACACTGAAGCTTTCTTT. As protein: CSAYPPGLRNTEAFF. The entire variable domain, with the rest obtained from reference TRBV29-1 and TRBJ1-1, is as follows: SAVISQKPSRDICQRGTSLTIQCQVDSQVTMMFWYRQQPGQSLTLIATANQGSEATYESGFVIDKFPISRPNLTFSTLTVSNMSPEDSSIYLCSAYPPGLRNTEAFFGQGTRLTVV.

V usage is TRBV5-1 and J usage is TRBJ2-5; 13 nucleotides align to TRBD2. Germline lookup yields CDR1 SGHRS and CDR2 YFSETQ. After removal of 4 bases from V and 5 bases from J, the junction contained 8 bases not matched to a gene. The CDR3 has 16 residues. CDR3 DNA sequence: TGCGCCAGCAGCACCGGACTAGCGGGGGTTTCGGAGACCCAGTACTTC. Translated, it gives CASSTGLAGVSETQYF.

The chain recombines TRBV4-3 with TRBJ2-2, with 13 bases identical to TRBD2. V trimming: 1 base; J trimming: 0 bases; junction bases outside the gene matches: 5. This CDR3 is built from 19 residues. CDR1 and CDR2 from the germline V gene are LGHNA and YSLEER. In DNA form, the CDR3 reads TGCGCCAGCAGCCAAGGACTAGCGGGGGGCCCGACGAACACCGGGGAGCTGTTTTTT. It encodes CASSQGLAGGPTNTGELFF.

V usage is TRBV3-1 (or the pseudogene TRBV3-2) and J usage is TRBJ1-2; possible D gene TRBD1, 6 bases. CDR1 is LGHDT and CDR2 is YNNKEL in the germline V gene (reference sequence). CDR3 size: 16 residues. Trimming removed 4 bases at V and 3 bases at J, with 18 bases between. CDR3 sequence: CASSRGQRTSDYGYTF. CDR3 in DNA: TGTGCCAGCAGCCGAGGACAGAGAACTAGTGACTATGGCTACACCTTC.

The J gene is TRBJ2-3, the V gene TRBV7-9, with 7 bases matching TRBD1. V shed 1 base and J 7 bases; nucleotides not matched to a gene: 8. Germline assignment: CDR1 SEHNR and CDR2 FQNEAQ (reference sequence). The CDR3 extends over 15 amino acids. The CDR3, as DNA: TGTGCCAGCAGCTTAGTATGGGCACAGGGGTATACGCAGTATTTT. Translated, it gives CASSLVWAQGYTQYF.

The chain recombines TRBV12-3 or TRBV12-4 with TRBJ1-2; TRBD1 matches at 8 bases. CDR3 size: 13 residues. V trimming: 6 bases; J trimming: 4 bases; junction bases outside the gene matches: 4. This CDR3 is CASRGTGAYGYTF. CDR3 nucleotides: TGTGCCAGCAGAGGGACAGGCGCCTATGGCTACACCTTC.

The chain joins TRBV5-6 to TRBJ1-5; 7 bases agree with TRBD1. Germline V CDR1 and CDR2: SGHDT, YYEEEE. The CDR3 totals 14 residues. V lost 4 bases, J lost 4 bases, and 5 bases stayed unmatched. The CDR3 coding sequence is TGTGCCAGCAGCGTGGGACAGAAGAATCAGCCCCAGCATTTT. Residues: CASSVGQKNQPQHF. Drawing the rest from reference TRBV5-6 and TRBJ1-5, the complete variable domain is DAGVTQSPTHLIKTRGQQVTLRCSPKSGHDTVSWYQQALGQGPQFIFQYYEEEERQRGNFPDRFSGHQFPNYSSELNVNALLLGDSALYLCASSVGQKNQPQHFGDGTRLSIL.

The chain couples TRBV2 to TRBJ2-6, with D perhaps TRBD1 (6 bases). The germline V and J ends were trimmed by 7 bases and 0 bases, with 13 bases remaining between them. Germline lookup yields CDR1 SNHLY and CDR2 FYNNEI. The CDR3 runs 16 residues. Here the CDR3 DNA reads TGTGCCAGCATAGGGGGATCCAACTCTGGGGCCAACGTCCTGACTTTC. This gives the protein CASIGGSNSGANVLTF.

The chain combines TRBV28 with TRBJ2-7; D call uncertain. This CDR3 contains 11 residues. Germline V lookup: CDR1 MDHEN, CDR2 SYDVKM. With 6 bases removed from V and 3 bases from J, the gap between germline ends came to 6 bases. As DNA, the CDR3 is TGTGCCAGCAGGAGCGACTACGAGCAGTACTTC. As protein: CASRSDYEQYF.

The chain is built from TRBV14 and TRBJ2-7, with a possible D match to TRBD1 (6 bases). In germline, CDR1 is SGHDN, CDR2 FVKESK. The CDR3 consists of 15 residues. Between the trimmed V and J ends, which lost 0 bases and 0 bases, there was a span of 9 bases. CDR3 sequence (DNA): TGTGCCAGCAGCCAAGATACAGGGAGCTCCTACGAGCAGTACTTC. This sequence encodes CASSQDTGSSYEQYF.

This clone appeared once. This chain joins TRBV5-1 and TRBJ2-7, with D possibly matching TRBD1 (6 bases). The germline V gene encodes CDR1 SGHRS and CDR2 YFSETQ. Trimming removed 0 bases at V and 0 bases at J, with 7 bases between. The CDR3 runs 14 residues. This CDR3 is CASSLVDSSYEQYF. The CDR3 region has the DNA TGCGCCAGCAGCTTGGTGGACAGCTCCTACGAGCAGTACTTC.